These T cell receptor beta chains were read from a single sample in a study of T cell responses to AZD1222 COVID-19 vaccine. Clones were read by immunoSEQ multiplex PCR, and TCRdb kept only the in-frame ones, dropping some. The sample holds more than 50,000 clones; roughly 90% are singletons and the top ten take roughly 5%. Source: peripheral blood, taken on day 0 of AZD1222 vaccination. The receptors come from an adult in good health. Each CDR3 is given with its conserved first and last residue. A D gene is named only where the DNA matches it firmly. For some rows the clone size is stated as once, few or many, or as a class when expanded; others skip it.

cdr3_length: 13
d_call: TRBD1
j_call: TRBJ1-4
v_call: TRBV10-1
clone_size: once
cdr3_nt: TGCGCCAGCAACCGGGACAGGAATGAAAAACTGTTTTTT
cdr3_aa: CASNRDRNEKLFF

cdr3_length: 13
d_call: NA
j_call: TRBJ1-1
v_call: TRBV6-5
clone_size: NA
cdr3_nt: TGTGCCAGCAGTCAGGACGTGAACACTGAAGCTTTCTTT
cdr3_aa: CASSQDVNTEAFF

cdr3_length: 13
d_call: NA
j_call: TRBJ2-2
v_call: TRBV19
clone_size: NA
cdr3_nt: TGTGCCAGTAGTGGGTTCGAGTGGGGGGAGCTGTTTTTT
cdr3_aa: CASSGFEWGELFF

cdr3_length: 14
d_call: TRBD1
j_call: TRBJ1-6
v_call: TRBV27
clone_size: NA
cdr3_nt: TGTGCCAGCAGCCGAGGACAGGGAGGATCACCCCTCCACTTT
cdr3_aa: CASSRGQGGSPLHF

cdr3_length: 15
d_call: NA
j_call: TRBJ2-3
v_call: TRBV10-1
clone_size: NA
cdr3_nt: TGCGCCAGCAGTGATGGGGCGTTCGGCACAGATACGCAGTATTTT
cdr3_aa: CASSDGAFGTDTQYF

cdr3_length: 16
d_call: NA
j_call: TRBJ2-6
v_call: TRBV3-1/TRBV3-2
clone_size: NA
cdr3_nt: TGTGCCAGCAGCTCCGGGGCGTTCTCCGGGGCCAACGTCCTGACTTTC
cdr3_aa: CASSSGAFSGANVLTF

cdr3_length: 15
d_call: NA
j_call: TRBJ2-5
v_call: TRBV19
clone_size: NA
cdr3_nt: TGTGCCAGTAGTCCTACCCTAGCGACCCAAGAGACCCAGTACTTC
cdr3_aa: CASSPTLATQETQYF

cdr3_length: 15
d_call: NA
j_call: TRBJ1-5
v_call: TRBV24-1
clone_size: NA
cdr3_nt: TGTGCCACCATTGAGGTCGCGTATAGCAATCAGCCCCAGCATTTT
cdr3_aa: CATIEVAYSNQPQHF

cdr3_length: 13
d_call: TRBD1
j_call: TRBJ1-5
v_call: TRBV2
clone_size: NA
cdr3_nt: TGTGCCAGCGGACCCAGGGGGCTCGGGCCCCAGCATTTT
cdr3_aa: CASGPRGLGPQHF

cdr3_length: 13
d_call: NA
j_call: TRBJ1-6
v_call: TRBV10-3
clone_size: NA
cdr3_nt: TGTGCCATCAGTCGGGACACATTTTCACCCCTCCACTTT
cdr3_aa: CAISRDTFSPLHF

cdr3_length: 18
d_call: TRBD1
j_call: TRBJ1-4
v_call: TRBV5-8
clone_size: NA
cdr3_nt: TGTGCCAGCAGCTCTATGCGGACAGGGATGTCAACTAATGAAAAACTGTTTTTT
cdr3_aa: CASSSMRTGMSTNEKLFF

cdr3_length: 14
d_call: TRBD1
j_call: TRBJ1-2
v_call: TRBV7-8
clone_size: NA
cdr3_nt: TGTGCCAGCAGCTTAGTATCAGGGGGCGATGGCTACACCTTC
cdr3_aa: CASSLVSGGDGYTF

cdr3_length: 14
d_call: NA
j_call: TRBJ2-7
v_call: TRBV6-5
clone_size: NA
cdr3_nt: TGTGCCACCAGAAACAGGCTACGTTCCTACGAGCAGTACTTC
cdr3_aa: CATRNRLRSYEQYF

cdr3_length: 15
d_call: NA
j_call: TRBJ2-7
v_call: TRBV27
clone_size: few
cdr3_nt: TGTGCCAGCAGTCCCGCCGACCGTCCCAAGGACGAGCAGTACTTC
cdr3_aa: CASSPADRPKDEQYF

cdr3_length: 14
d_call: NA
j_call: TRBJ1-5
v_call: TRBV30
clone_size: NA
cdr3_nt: TGTGCCTGGAGTAGCACAGGTAATTATCAGCCCCAGCATTTT
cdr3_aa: CAWSSTGNYQPQHF

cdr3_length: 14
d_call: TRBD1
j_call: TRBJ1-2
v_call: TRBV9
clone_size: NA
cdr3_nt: TGTGCCAGCAGCGTAGATGGGACAGGGTATGGCTACACCTTC
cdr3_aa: CASSVDGTGYGYTF

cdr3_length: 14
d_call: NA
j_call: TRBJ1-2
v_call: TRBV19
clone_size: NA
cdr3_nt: TGTGCCAGTAGTATGAGGGGCGAAGGATTTGGCTACACCTTC
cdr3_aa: CASSMRGEGFGYTF

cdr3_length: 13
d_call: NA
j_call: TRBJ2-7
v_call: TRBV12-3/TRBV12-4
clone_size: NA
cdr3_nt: TGTGCCAGCAGCCTTGACCTTGCCTACGAGCAGTACTTC
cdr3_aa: CASSLDLAYEQYF

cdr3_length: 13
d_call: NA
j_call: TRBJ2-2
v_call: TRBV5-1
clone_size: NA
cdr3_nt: TGCGCCAGCAGCTTTGGGGGCGTCGGGGAGCTGTTTTTT
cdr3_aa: CASSFGGVGELFF

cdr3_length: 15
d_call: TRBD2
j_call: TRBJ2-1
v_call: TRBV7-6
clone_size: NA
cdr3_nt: TGTGCCAGCAGCTTACTAGCGGGGGGGACCGGTGAGCAGTTCTTC
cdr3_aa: CASSLLAGGTGEQFF

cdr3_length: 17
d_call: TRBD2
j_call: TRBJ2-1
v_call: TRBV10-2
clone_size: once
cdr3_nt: TGCGCCAGCAGTGATATCCCCCTAGCGGGGGGGCTCAATGAGCAGTTCTTC
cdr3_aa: CASSDIPLAGGLNEQFF